A single sample gave rise to the 27 T cell receptor beta chains below, sequenced in a study of cytomegalovirus exposure and HLA in healthy donors. PCR was performed using 60 Vbeta and 13 Jbeta primers. TCRdb's table, derived via immunoSEQ multiplex PCR, lists solely in-frame clones and lacks some. The table records roughly 96,000 clones, 65% to 75% of them present only once. Sequencing input: PBMCs. Source of these receptors: a female donor in good health and CMV-seropositive.

The chain recombines TRBV7-2 with TRBJ2-2, with D hard to call. The CDR3 length is 14 residues. The V and J ends lost 4 bases and 4 bases respectively, with 10 bases between them. Germline V lookup: CDR1 SGHTA, CDR2 FQGNSA. CDR3 sequence: CASSYQRRTGELFF. The CDR3 DNA reads as TGTGCCAGCAGCTACCAGAGGCGCACCGGGGAGCTGTTTTTT.

The chain recombines TRBV6-5 with TRBJ1-2; tentatively, D is TRBD1 (6 bases). Per germline, CDR1 MNHEY and CDR2 SVGAGI. There are 14 residues in the CDR3. The V end lost 6 bases, the J end lost 8 bases, and 19 bases lay between the germline ends. The CDR3 sequence is CASSPGTLTGGYTF. CDR3 DNA: TGTGCCAGCAGCCCCGGAACCTTAACAGGGGGCTACACCTTC.

This chain connects TRBV13 to TRBJ2-5; 8 positions match TRBD1. This CDR3 has 15 residues. Germline loops: CDR1 PRHDT, CDR2 FYEKMQ (reference sequence). V trimming: 5 bases; J trimming: 5 bases; junction bases outside the gene matches: 10. Here the CDR3 DNA reads TGTGCCAGCAGCGGGGACAGGCTTTACCCGGAGACCCAGTACTTC. This translates into CASSGDRLYPETQYF.

This clone was seen more than once but under ten times. This chain uses TRBV6-1 with TRBJ2-5; 12 bases are a match to TRBD2. V shed 2 bases, J shed 2 bases, and the junction held 0 bases outside the gene matches. Germline V gives CDR1 MNHNS, CDR2 SASEGT. This CDR3 region has 15 residues. The CDR3 sequence is CASSELAGGQETQYF. Here the CDR3 DNA reads TGTGCCAGCAGTGAACTAGCGGGGGGGCAAGAGACCCAGTACTTC.

This chain connects TRBV9 to TRBJ2-2; perhaps TRBD2 as D (7 bases). In germline, CDR1 is SGDLS, CDR2 YYNGEE. Deletions cut 9 bases from V and 4 bases from J, with 19 bases between. There are 15 residues in the CDR3. The CDR3 DNA sequence: TGTGCCACCTCCGAGGGGGGGCTGGCCACCGGGGAGCTGTTTTTT. This codes for CATSEGGLATGELFF.

The V call is TRBV27, the J call TRBJ2-7; D may be TRBD1 (7 bases). The V and J ends lost 6 bases and 4 bases respectively, with 16 bases between them. The CDR3 length is 14 residues. Germline CDR1 MNHEY, CDR2 SMNVEV (reference sequence). Here the CDR3 DNA reads TGTGCCAGCAGACGACAGGGAGGTAGGTACGAGCAGTACTTC. Translating it yields CASRRQGGRYEQYF.

As to this clone: The junction differs from germline at one of its ends, possibly a read error. The chain combines TRBV7-7 with TRBJ2-2; D gene uncertain. The CDR3 loop spans 15 amino acids. The germline gives CDR1 SSHAT, CDR2 FNYEAQ (reference sequence). The CDR3 region has the DNA TGTGCTAGCAGACCACCGACTGCGAACACCGGGGAGCTGTTTTTT. Protein sequence: CASRPPTANTGELFF.

The chain employs TRBV11-3 and TRBJ2-1, with 8 bases that match TRBD2. CDR3 length: 17 amino acids. The V and J ends lost 0 bases and 4 bases, in that order; junction bases with no gene match: 8. From germline, CDR1 is SGHNT and CDR2 YENEEA. CDR3 nucleotide sequence: TGTGCCAGCAGCTTAGACCCGCCGGGACTAGAGTACAATGAGCAGTTCTTC. Its protein is CASSLDPPGLEYNEQFF.

V gene TRBV19 combines with J gene TRBJ2-1; 8 nucleotides agree with TRBD2. There are 15 residues in the CDR3. CDR1 and CDR2 from the germline V gene are LNHDA and SQIVND (reference sequence). The J segment lost 3 bases and the V segment lost 5 bases, leaving 6 bases of the junction unmatched. The CDR3 is CASSSQGTSYNEQFF. CDR3 nucleotides: TGTGCCAGTAGTTCCCAGGGGACTAGCTACAATGAGCAGTTCTTC. Drawing the rest from reference TRBV19 and TRBJ2-1, the complete variable domain is DGGITQSPKYLFRKEGQNVTLSCEQNLNHDAMYWYRQDPGQGLRLIYYSQIVNDFQKGDIAEGYSVSREKKESFPLTVTSAQKNPTAFYLCASSSQGTSYNEQFFGPGTRLTVL.

The rearrangement uses TRBV4-3 and TRBJ2-7, with D unclear. The CDR3 runs 14 residues. V was shortened by 4 bases and J by 4 bases, with 14 bases between the two germline ends. The V gene's germline CDR1 is LGHNA and CDR2 YSLEER. The CDR3 bases are TGCGCCAGCAGCCTCTTCGAATCAGGATACGAGCAGTACTTC. Encoded protein: CASSLFESGYEQYF.

The V gene is TRBV15, the J gene TRBJ1-5; a weak D match, TRBD1 (5 bases). CDR1 and CDR2 (germline): LNHNV, YYDKDF (reference sequence). Trimming took off 1 base at V and 8 bases at J, with 12 bases between the two ends. The length of the CDR3 is 14 residues. CDR3 nucleotide sequence: TGTGCCACCAGCAGAGGGGCAGGGTTTGAGCCCCAGCATTTT. Residues: CATSRGAGFEPQHF.

The chain employs TRBV5-1 and TRBJ1-4; D gene ambiguous. Germline CDR1 and CDR2: SGHRS and YFSETQ. Trimming removed 3 bases from V and 0 bases from J, with 6 bases in between. This CDR3 has 14 amino acids. The CDR3 coding sequence is TGCGCCAGCAGCTGGGCCCCAACTAATGAAAAACTGTTTTTT. This codes for CASSWAPTNEKLFF.

This sequence joins TRBV27 and TRBJ1-1; maybe TRBD1 (5 bases). The length of the CDR3 is 12 residues. V was trimmed by 8 bases and J by 6 bases, leaving 13 bases between them. Germline CDR1 and CDR2: MNHEY and SMNVEV (reference sequence). The DNA for the CDR3 is TGTGCCAGCCGTGACCGGGACTCTGAAGCTTTCTTT. Its protein is CASRDRDSEAFF.

The chain employs TRBV4-1 and TRBJ1-2; 10 positions match TRBD1. The germline CDR1 and CDR2 sequences are MGHRA and YSYEKL. The CDR3 is made up of 18 amino acids. The V segment lost 0 bases and the J segment 2 bases; nucleotides outside the gene matches: 9. CDR3 nucleotides: TGCGCCAGCAGCCAAGATCAGACAGGGGGCGCCAGGAACTATGGCTACACCTTC. Protein product: CASSQDQTGGARNYGYTF.

This chain joins TRBV10-3 and TRBJ1-1; 7 nucleotides align to TRBD1. The CDR3 runs 15 residues. Germline V gene lookup returns CDR1 ENHRY and CDR2 SYGVKD. The ends lost 5 bases at V and 1 base at J; junction bases unmatched: 7. CDR3 amino acids: CAISPRQGPNTEAFF. In nucleotides, the CDR3 is TGTGCCATCAGTCCCCGACAGGGCCCGAACACTGAAGCTTTCTTT.

The CDR3 region is CASSLVRRGTEAFF. The CDR3 DNA reads as TGTGCCAGCAGCTTAGTACGGAGGGGCACTGAAGCTTTCTTT. The chain is built from TRBV11-2 and TRBJ1-1; D is perhaps TRBD1 (5 bases). The CDR3 has 14 amino acids. With 1 base removed from V and 4 bases from J, the gap between germline ends came to 10 bases. Germline V gives CDR1 SGHAT, CDR2 FQNNGV.

This clone was observed a handful of times. The chain joins TRBV29-1 to TRBJ2-2; 8 bases map to TRBD2. The ends lost 6 bases at V and 1 base at J; junction bases unmatched: 4. Per germline, CDR1 SQVTM and CDR2 ANQGSEA. The CDR3 is 14 residues long. In nucleotides, the CDR3 is TGCAGCGTCCACGGGGGGGTGAACACCGGGGAGCTGTTTTTT. This encodes CSVHGGVNTGELFF.

This clone was observed once. The V call is TRBV5-8, the J call TRBJ2-3; 14 positions agree with TRBD2. The CDR3 extends over 17 amino acids. Looked up from germline, CDR1 is SGHTS and CDR2 is YDEGEE. V shed 3 bases and J 5 bases; nucleotides not matched to a gene: 8. The CDR3 reads CASSSWGLAGDLDTQYF. The CDR3 bases are TGTGCCAGCAGCTCCTGGGGACTAGCGGGAGATCTAGATACGCAGTATTTT.

The chain combines TRBV7-8 with TRBJ1-1; D remains unclear. The germline CDR1 and CDR2 sequences are SGHVS and FQNEAQ. This CDR3 spans 12 amino acids. V was cut by 4 bases and J by 3 bases, with 6 bases left in between. CDR3 amino acids: CASSSSHTEAFF. The CDR3 nucleotides read TGTGCCAGCAGCTCCTCTCACACTGAAGCTTTCTTT.

This clone was observed once. This chain links TRBV5-6 with TRBJ2-7; TRBD2 might be the D (7 bases). V shed 7 bases and J shed 1 base, with 12 bases lying between them. The CDR3 is made up of 13 amino acids. From germline, CDR1 is SGHDT and CDR2 YYEEEE. The CDR3 DNA is TGTGCCAGCGGGAGGGGGGCATCCTACGAGCAGTACTTC. Its protein is CASGRGASYEQYF.

The chain carries TRBV4-2 and TRBJ1-5; D gene uncertain. The CDR3 covers 17 residues. Germline lookup yields CDR1 LGHNA and CDR2 YNFKEQ. Trimming took 0 bases from V and 9 from J, leaving 21 bases between them. CDR3 DNA sequence: TGTGCCAGCAGCCAAGAAGGTCCTTACGGCGCGGTCTGGCCCCAGCATTTT. Residues: CASSQEGPYGAVWPQHF.

The chain uses TRBV6-5 and TRBJ2-7; D is unresolved. Germline V gene sequence: CDR1 MNHEY, CDR2 SVGAGI. The CDR3 length is 13 residues. Trimming took 2 bases from V and 6 from J, leaving 11 bases between them. CDR3 coding DNA: TGTGCCAGCAGTTACCCAATTACTACCGAGCAGTACTTC. Its translation is CASSYPITTEQYF.

In its sample, this clone was seen a few times. This chain uses TRBV7-3 with TRBJ2-1; D is ambiguous. The V gene's germline CDR1 is SGHTA and CDR2 FQGTGA. The CDR3 is made up of 13 amino acids. V was trimmed by 1 base and J by 5 bases, leaving 6 bases between them. CDR3 sequence reads: CASSLKRDNEQFF. Here the CDR3 DNA reads TGTGCCAGCAGCTTAAAAAGAGACAATGAGCAGTTCTTC.

The CDR3 sequence: CASSIGHPNTEAFF. The CDR3 DNA reads TGCGCCAGCAGCATCGGACACCCGAACACTGAAGCTTTCTTT. V usage is TRBV5-1 and J usage is TRBJ1-1, with a tentative D call TRBD1 (5 bases). Trimming shortened V by 4 bases and J by 1 base, and 11 bases separated the two germline ends. The CDR3 spans 14 residues. The germline V gene encodes CDR1 SGHRS and CDR2 YFSETQ.

The chain combines TRBV4-3 with TRBJ2-6; 8 positions match TRBD1. V trimming: 6 bases; J trimming: 2 bases; junction bases outside the gene matches: 3. The germline CDR1 and CDR2 sequences are LGHNA and YSLEER. The CDR3 sequence is 15 residues long. As DNA, the CDR3 is TGCGCCAGCAGTCGGACAGGGACTGGGGCCAACGTCCTGACTTTC. Protein product: CASSRTGTGANVLTF.

About this clone: Other DNA sequences within the sample encode an identical CDR3. V gene TRBV5-1 combines with J gene TRBJ1-1; D remains ambiguous. CDR1 and CDR2 from the germline V gene are SGHRS and YFSETQ. V was pared by 4 bases and J by 2 bases, with 12 bases between. The CDR3 is made up of 14 amino acids. The CDR3 region has the DNA TGCGCCAGCAGCCTCGCGGGTAGCAACACTGAAGCTTTCTTT. Amino acid sequence: CASSLAGSNTEAFF.

This clone has just a few counts. One end of the junction is discordant with germline, which a read error may explain. The chain recombines TRBV7-7 with TRBJ2-2, with 10 bases that match TRBD2. CDR3 length equals 16 residues. The germline V gene has CDR1 SSHAT and CDR2 FNYEAQ (reference sequence). CDR3 amino acids: CASSPSGTSVTGELFF. The CDR3 bases are TGTGCTAGCAGCCCATCCGGGACTAGCGTTACCGGGGAGCTGTTTTTT.